The rows below give T cell receptor beta chains drawn from one sample of a study of Ad26.COV2.S vaccination and SARS-CoV-2 variants. Using immunoSEQ multiplex PCR, the repertoire was profiled, and TCRdb retains in-frame clones only, with some absent. The data show a few hundred thousand clones, roughly 85% seen once. The specimen was peripheral blood, collected in a trial of Ad26.COV2.S vaccine versus placebo. These receptors were taken from a person aged 18-65 years who received the Ad26.COV2.S COVID-19 vaccine or a placebo. Each CDR3 is given with its conserved first and last residue. The order of the fields is D gene, V gene, clone size, J gene, CDR3 DNA, CDR3 protein. The D gene is left open where the match is weak. Not every row has a clone size; where given, it reads once, few, many or a size class.

d_gene: TRBD1
v_gene: TRBV5-6
abundance: .
j_gene: TRBJ2-7
CDR3nt: TGTGCCAGCAGCTTGGGGGACAGCTCCTACGAGCAGTACTTC
CDR3aa: CASSLGDSSYEQYF

d_gene: .
v_gene: TRBV25-1
abundance: .
j_gene: TRBJ1-1
CDR3nt: TGTGCCAGCAGAGCTTCGGGAGCGGGTAGCACTGAAGCTTTCTTT
CDR3aa: CASRASGAGSTEAFF

d_gene: TRBD1
v_gene: TRBV19
abundance: .
j_gene: TRBJ2-7
CDR3nt: TGTGCCAGTAGTCCTCAGGGGGTCGCCTCCTACGAGCAGTACTTC
CDR3aa: CASSPQGVASYEQYF

d_gene: TRBD2
v_gene: TRBV5-4
abundance: .
j_gene: TRBJ2-7
CDR3nt: TGTGCCAGCAGCTCTATAGCGGGAGCCTACGAGCAGTACTTC
CDR3aa: CASSSIAGAYEQYF

d_gene: TRBD1
v_gene: TRBV2
abundance: .
j_gene: TRBJ2-2
CDR3nt: TGTGCCAGCAGTCCATGGCGGACAGGACGAGGTACCGGGGAGCTGTTTTTT
CDR3aa: CASSPWRTGRGTGELFF

d_gene: .
v_gene: TRBV10-1
abundance: .
j_gene: TRBJ2-1
CDR3nt: TGCGCCAGCAGTGGAGGGACTCCCAAAGGGAATGAGCAGTTCTTC
CDR3aa: CASSGGTPKGNEQFF

d_gene: .
v_gene: TRBV3-1/TRBV3-2
abundance: .
j_gene: TRBJ1-4
CDR3nt: TGTGCCAGCAGCCAAGCCAAGGGAGCAACTAATGAAAAACTGTTTTTT
CDR3aa: CASSQAKGATNEKLFF

d_gene: .
v_gene: TRBV12-3/TRBV12-4
abundance: .
j_gene: TRBJ1-5
CDR3nt: TGTGCCAGCAGTACCGCGGTTCAGCCCCAGCATTTT
CDR3aa: CASSTAVQPQHF

d_gene: .
v_gene: TRBV27
abundance: .
j_gene: TRBJ1-6
CDR3nt: TGTGCCAGCAGTTCCCTAGGTGATTCACCCCTCCACTTT
CDR3aa: CASSSLGDSPLHF

d_gene: .
v_gene: TRBV25-1
abundance: .
j_gene: TRBJ1-1
CDR3nt: TGTGCCAGCCGGCGGGACGTTACTGAAGCTTTCTTT
CDR3aa: CASRRDVTEAFF

d_gene: .
v_gene: TRBV9
abundance: .
j_gene: TRBJ2-5
CDR3nt: TGTGCCAGCAGCCCCGGCGGCCAAGAGACCCAGTACTTC
CDR3aa: CASSPGGQETQYF

d_gene: .
v_gene: TRBV5-1
abundance: .
j_gene: TRBJ2-1
CDR3nt: TGCGCCAGCAGAACGACAGGGAGGGGTGAGCAGTTCTTC
CDR3aa: CASRTTGRGEQFF

d_gene: TRBD1
v_gene: TRBV6-5
abundance: few
j_gene: TRBJ1-2
CDR3nt: TGTGCCAGCAGTTCCGACAGGGACTATGGCTACACCTTC
CDR3aa: CASSSDRDYGYTF

d_gene: .
v_gene: TRBV29-1
abundance: .
j_gene: TRBJ2-3
CDR3nt: TGCAGCTTTATAGGACAGACTAGCACAGATACGCAGTATTTT
CDR3aa: CSFIGQTSTDTQYF

d_gene: .
v_gene: TRBV5-5
abundance: .
j_gene: TRBJ1-1
CDR3nt: TGTGCCAGCAGCTTCTGGAACACTGAAGCTTTCTTT
CDR3aa: CASSFWNTEAFF

d_gene: TRBD1
v_gene: TRBV2
abundance: .
j_gene: TRBJ1-1
CDR3nt: TGTGCCAGCAGGAGGACAGGGGGCACTGAAGCTTTCTTT
CDR3aa: CASRRTGGTEAFF

d_gene: .
v_gene: TRBV27
abundance: .
j_gene: TRBJ2-1
CDR3nt: TGTGCCAGCAGTTTGGAACCGTACAATGAGCAGTTCTTC
CDR3aa: CASSLEPYNEQFF

d_gene: TRBD2
v_gene: TRBV7-9
abundance: .
j_gene: TRBJ2-6
CDR3nt: TGTGCCAGCAGCTCCGGGGGGGATCTCTGGGCCAACGTCCTGACTTTC
CDR3aa: CASSSGGDLWANVLTF

d_gene: .
v_gene: TRBV24-1
abundance: .
j_gene: TRBJ2-1
CDR3nt: TGTGCCACCAGTGATTTGCAAAGGCCAGGATCCTACAATGAGCAGTTCTTC
CDR3aa: CATSDLQRPGSYNEQFF

d_gene: TRBD2
v_gene: TRBV3-1/TRBV3-2
abundance: .
j_gene: TRBJ2-3
CDR3nt: TGTGCCAGCAGCCAATCGACCGGGACTAGGGGACAAGATACGCAGTATTTT
CDR3aa: CASSQSTGTRGQDTQYF

d_gene: .
v_gene: TRBV20-1
abundance: few
j_gene: TRBJ2-5
CDR3nt: TGCAGTGCTGCCTGGAGGGAGACCCAGTACTTC
CDR3aa: CSAAWRETQYF

d_gene: .
v_gene: TRBV9
abundance: once
j_gene: TRBJ2-1
CDR3nt: TGTGCCAGCAGCGTAGTACCGGGCTACAATGAGCAGTTCTTC
CDR3aa: CASSVVPGYNEQFF

d_gene: .
v_gene: TRBV7-2
abundance: .
j_gene: TRBJ1-5
CDR3nt: TGTGCCAGCAGCTTAGCCGTCCATAGCAATCAGCCCCAGCATTTT
CDR3aa: CASSLAVHSNQPQHF

d_gene: .
v_gene: TRBV9
abundance: .
j_gene: TRBJ2-7
CDR3nt: TGTGCCAGCAGCGCCTCCTACGAGCAGTACTTC
CDR3aa: CASSASYEQYF

d_gene: .
v_gene: TRBV27
abundance: .
j_gene: TRBJ1-1
CDR3nt: TGTGCCAGCAGGCCATGGGACCGCGAGAACACTGAAGCTTTCTTT
CDR3aa: CASRPWDRENTEAFF

d_gene: TRBD1
v_gene: TRBV28
abundance: once
j_gene: TRBJ1-4
CDR3nt: TGTGCCAGCAACGGACAGGCTAATGAAAAACTGTTTTTT
CDR3aa: CASNGQANEKLFF

d_gene: .
v_gene: TRBV20-1
abundance: .
j_gene: TRBJ2-7
CDR3nt: TGCAGTGCTAGTGGGCCAGGTCGCGAGCAGTACTTC
CDR3aa: CSASGPGREQYF

d_gene: TRBD1
v_gene: TRBV4-1
abundance: .
j_gene: TRBJ1-1
CDR3nt: TGCGCCAGCAGCCAGCCACCGGGACAGGGTGTTTCTGAAGCTTTCTTT
CDR3aa: CASSQPPGQGVSEAFF

d_gene: TRBD2
v_gene: TRBV6-1
abundance: .
j_gene: TRBJ2-1
CDR3nt: TGTGCCAGCAGTGAATTAGCGGGAAGGCCGTTCTTC
CDR3aa: CASSELAGRPFF

d_gene: .
v_gene: TRBV11-2
abundance: .
j_gene: TRBJ2-7
CDR3nt: TGTGCCAGTCCACGGGGCACCAACTCCTACGAGCAGTACTTC
CDR3aa: CASPRGTNSYEQYF

d_gene: TRBD2
v_gene: TRBV6-2/TRBV6-3
abundance: .
j_gene: TRBJ2-1
CDR3nt: TGTGCCAGCAGTTACGGGACTAGAAATGAGCAGTTCTTC
CDR3aa: CASSYGTRNEQFF

d_gene: .
v_gene: TRBV6-1
abundance: .
j_gene: TRBJ1-2
CDR3nt: TGTGCCAGCAGTGAGAGGCCTACCGCTAACTATGGCTACACCTTC
CDR3aa: CASSERPTANYGYTF

d_gene: .
v_gene: TRBV27
abundance: .
j_gene: TRBJ1-1
CDR3nt: TGTGCCAGCAGTTTATTTTATGGCAGTGAAGCTTTCTTT
CDR3aa: CASSLFYGSEAFF

d_gene: .
v_gene: TRBV7-3
abundance: once
j_gene: TRBJ2-2
CDR3nt: TGTGCCAGCAGCTTAGGGGGAGTGAACACCGGGGAGCTGTTTTTT
CDR3aa: CASSLGGVNTGELFF

d_gene: .
v_gene: TRBV2
abundance: once
j_gene: TRBJ2-7
CDR3nt: TGTGCCAGCAGTGAAGTCAGGAGCCAAGGCGAGCAGTACTTC
CDR3aa: CASSEVRSQGEQYF

d_gene: TRBD1
v_gene: TRBV3-1/TRBV3-2
abundance: few
j_gene: TRBJ1-1
CDR3nt: TGTGCCAGCAGCCTACAGGGGGCTGGGGACACTGAAGCTTTCTTT
CDR3aa: CASSLQGAGDTEAFF

d_gene: .
v_gene: TRBV5-1
abundance: .
j_gene: TRBJ1-2
CDR3nt: TGCGCCAGCAGCTTGTATACGCAGGCCCCCGGTGGCTACACCTTC
CDR3aa: CASSLYTQAPGGYTF

d_gene: .
v_gene: TRBV29-1
abundance: .
j_gene: TRBJ2-5
CDR3nt: TGCAGCGTTGGTAAGGGAGAGACCCAGTACTTC
CDR3aa: CSVGKGETQYF

d_gene: .
v_gene: TRBV6-6
abundance: .
j_gene: TRBJ2-3
CDR3nt: TGTGCCAGCAGTTATACGGGTTCCCGCACAGATACGCAGTATTTT
CDR3aa: CASSYTGSRTDTQYF

d_gene: TRBD1
v_gene: TRBV19
abundance: .
j_gene: TRBJ1-4
CDR3nt: TGTGCCAGTAGTGCGGCAGGGGGAAAACTGTTTTTT
CDR3aa: CASSAAGGKLFF

d_gene: .
v_gene: TRBV28
abundance: .
j_gene: TRBJ1-1
CDR3nt: TGTGCCAGCAGTTTACTAGCGGAAGCTTTCTTT
CDR3aa: CASSLLAEAFF

d_gene: TRBD2
v_gene: TRBV6-5
abundance: .
j_gene: TRBJ2-1
CDR3nt: TGTGCCAGCAGTTACTCGAATCTAGCGGGGACGGGTGAGCAGTTCTTC
CDR3aa: CASSYSNLAGTGEQFF

d_gene: .
v_gene: TRBV12-3/TRBV12-4
abundance: once
j_gene: TRBJ1-1
CDR3nt: TGTGCCAGCAGTCGCGGGGTAGGCACTGAAGCTTTCTTT
CDR3aa: CASSRGVGTEAFF

d_gene: .
v_gene: TRBV9
abundance: .
j_gene: TRBJ2-2
CDR3nt: TGTGCCAGCAGCGTAGTACAGGGAGTGCCCGGGGAGCTGTTTTTT
CDR3aa: CASSVVQGVPGELFF

d_gene: .
v_gene: TRBV7-2
abundance: few
j_gene: TRBJ2-2
CDR3nt: TGTGCCAGCAGCTTAGCCCTTACCGGGGAGCTGTTTTTT
CDR3aa: CASSLALTGELFF

d_gene: TRBD2
v_gene: TRBV10-2
abundance: .
j_gene: TRBJ2-1
CDR3nt: TGCGCCAGCAGGGCGCGGGAGCTTTCCTACAATGAGCAGTTCTTC
CDR3aa: CASRARELSYNEQFF

d_gene: .
v_gene: TRBV5-1
abundance: .
j_gene: TRBJ2-3
CDR3nt: TGCGCCAGCAGCTTGGACAGGGCCGACACAGATACGCAGTATTTT
CDR3aa: CASSLDRADTDTQYF

d_gene: .
v_gene: TRBV27
abundance: .
j_gene: TRBJ1-5
CDR3nt: TGTGCCAGCAGTTTATCGTTTAGCGACCTATATAGCAATCAGCCCCAGCATTTT
CDR3aa: CASSLSFSDLYSNQPQHF